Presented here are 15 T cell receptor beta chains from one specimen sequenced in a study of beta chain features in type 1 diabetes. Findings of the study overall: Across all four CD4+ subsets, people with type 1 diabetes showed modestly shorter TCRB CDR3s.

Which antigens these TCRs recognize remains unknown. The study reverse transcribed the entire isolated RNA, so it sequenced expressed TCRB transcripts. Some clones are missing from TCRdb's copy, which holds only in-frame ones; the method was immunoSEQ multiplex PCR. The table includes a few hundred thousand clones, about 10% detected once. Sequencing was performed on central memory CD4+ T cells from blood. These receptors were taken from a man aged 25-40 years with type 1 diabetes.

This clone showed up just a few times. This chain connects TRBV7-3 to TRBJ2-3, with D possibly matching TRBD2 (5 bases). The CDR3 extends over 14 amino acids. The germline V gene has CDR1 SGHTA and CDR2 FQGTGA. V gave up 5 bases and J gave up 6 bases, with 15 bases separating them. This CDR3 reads CASSPAGDPDTQYF. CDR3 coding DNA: TGTGCCAGCAGCCCGGCCGGGGATCCGGATACGCAGTATTTT.

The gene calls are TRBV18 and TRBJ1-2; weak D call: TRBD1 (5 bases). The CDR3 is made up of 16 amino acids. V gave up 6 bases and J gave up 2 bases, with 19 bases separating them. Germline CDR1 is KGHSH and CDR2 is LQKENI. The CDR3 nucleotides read TGTGCCAGCTCTCTCGGGACGTACGGCGGGAACTATGGCTACACCTTC. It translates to CASSLGTYGGNYGYTF.

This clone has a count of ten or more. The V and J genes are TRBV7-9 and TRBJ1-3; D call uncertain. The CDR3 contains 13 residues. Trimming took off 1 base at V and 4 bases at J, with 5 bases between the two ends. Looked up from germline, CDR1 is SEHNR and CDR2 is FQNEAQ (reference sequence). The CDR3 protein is CASSLERGNTIYF. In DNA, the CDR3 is TGTGCCAGCAGCTTAGAACGCGGAAACACCATATATTTT.

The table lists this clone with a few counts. As DNA, the CDR3 is TGTGCCAGCAGTTACGAAGGGGGAAGGCGCGAGACCCAGTACTTC. It is translated as CASSYEGGRRETQYF. The chain has TRBV6-6 and TRBJ2-5, with a tentative D call TRBD1 (6 bases). V was shortened by 2 bases and J by 5 bases, with 15 bases between the two germline ends. CDR1 MNHNY and CDR2 SVGAGI come from the germline V gene (reference sequence). This CDR3 is 15 amino acids long.

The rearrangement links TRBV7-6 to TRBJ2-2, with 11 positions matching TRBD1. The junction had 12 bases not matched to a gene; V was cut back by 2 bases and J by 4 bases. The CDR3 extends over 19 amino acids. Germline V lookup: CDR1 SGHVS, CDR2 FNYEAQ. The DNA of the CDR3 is TGTGCCAGCAGCTTAATCGACCGGACAGGGGGCATTATCACCGGGGAGCTGTTTTTT. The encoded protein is CASSLIDRTGGIITGELFF.

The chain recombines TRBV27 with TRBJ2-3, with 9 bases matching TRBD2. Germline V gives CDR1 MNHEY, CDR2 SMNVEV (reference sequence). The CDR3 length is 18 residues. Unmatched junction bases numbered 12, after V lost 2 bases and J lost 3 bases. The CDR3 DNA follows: TGTGCCAGCAGTTTAAGAGGCTTGGGGGGACTAGCTACAGATACGCAGTATTTT. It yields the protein CASSLRGLGGLATDTQYF.

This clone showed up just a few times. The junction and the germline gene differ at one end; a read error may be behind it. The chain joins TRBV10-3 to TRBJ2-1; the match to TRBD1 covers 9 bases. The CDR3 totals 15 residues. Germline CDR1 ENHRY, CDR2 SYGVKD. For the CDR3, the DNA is TGTGCCAGCAGTTATTACGGACAGGGGTACAATGAGCAGTTCTTC. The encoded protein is CASSYYGQGYNEQFF.

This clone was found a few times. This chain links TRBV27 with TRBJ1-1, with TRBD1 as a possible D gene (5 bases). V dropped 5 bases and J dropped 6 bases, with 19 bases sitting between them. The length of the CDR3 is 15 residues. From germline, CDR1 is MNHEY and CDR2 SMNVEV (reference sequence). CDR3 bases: TGTGCCAGCAGTCCCCCGGGAGGGGCTTTGGCTGAAGCTTTCTTT. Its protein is CASSPPGGALAEAFF.

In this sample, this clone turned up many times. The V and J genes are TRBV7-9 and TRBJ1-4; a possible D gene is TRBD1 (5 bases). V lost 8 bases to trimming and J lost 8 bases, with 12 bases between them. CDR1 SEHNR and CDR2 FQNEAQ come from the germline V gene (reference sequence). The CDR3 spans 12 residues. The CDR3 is CASGQGGEKLFF. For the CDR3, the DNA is TGTGCCAGCGGGCAGGGCGGCGAAAAACTGTTTTTT.

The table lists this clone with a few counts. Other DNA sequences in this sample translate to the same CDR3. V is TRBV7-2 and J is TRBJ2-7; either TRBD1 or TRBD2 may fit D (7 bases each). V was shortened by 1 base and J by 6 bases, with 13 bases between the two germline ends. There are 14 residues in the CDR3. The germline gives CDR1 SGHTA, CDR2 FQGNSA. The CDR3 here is CASSLEGRGGEQYF. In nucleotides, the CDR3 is TGTGCCAGCAGCTTAGAGGGCAGGGGGGGCGAGCAGTACTTC.

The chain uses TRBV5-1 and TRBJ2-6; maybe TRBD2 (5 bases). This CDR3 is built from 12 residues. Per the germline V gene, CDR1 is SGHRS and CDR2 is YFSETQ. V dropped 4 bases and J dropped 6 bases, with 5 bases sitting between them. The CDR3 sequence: CASSREANVLTF. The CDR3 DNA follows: TGCGCCAGCAGCCGGGAGGCCAACGTCCTGACTTTC. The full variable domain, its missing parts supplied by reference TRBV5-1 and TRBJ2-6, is KAGVTQTPRYLIKTRGQQVTLSCSPISGHRSVSWYQQTPGQGLQFLFEYFSETQRNKGNFPGRFSGRQFSNSRSEMNVSTLELGDSALYLCASSREANVLTFGAGSRLTVL.

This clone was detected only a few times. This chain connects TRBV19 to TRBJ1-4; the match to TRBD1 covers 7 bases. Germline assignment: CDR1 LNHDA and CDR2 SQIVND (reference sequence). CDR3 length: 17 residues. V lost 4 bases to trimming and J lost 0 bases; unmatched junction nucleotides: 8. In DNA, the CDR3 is TGTGCCAGTAGTAGAAAATCCACAGGGGCAACTAATGAAAAACTGTTTTTT. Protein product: CASSRKSTGATNEKLFF. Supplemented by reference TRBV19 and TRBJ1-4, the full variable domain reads DGGITQSPKYLFRKEGQNVTLSCEQNLNHDAMYWYRQDPGQGLRLIYYSQIVNDFQKGDIAEGYSVSREKKESFPLTVTSAQKNPTAFYLCASSRKSTGATNEKLFFGSGTQLSVL.

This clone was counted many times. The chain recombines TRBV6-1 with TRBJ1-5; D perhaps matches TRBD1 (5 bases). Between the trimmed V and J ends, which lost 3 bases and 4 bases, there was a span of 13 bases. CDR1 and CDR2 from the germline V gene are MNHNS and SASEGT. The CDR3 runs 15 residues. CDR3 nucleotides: TGTGCCAGCAGTGATTGGCAGGGCTTAAATCAGCCCCAGCATTTT. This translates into CASSDWQGLNQPQHF.

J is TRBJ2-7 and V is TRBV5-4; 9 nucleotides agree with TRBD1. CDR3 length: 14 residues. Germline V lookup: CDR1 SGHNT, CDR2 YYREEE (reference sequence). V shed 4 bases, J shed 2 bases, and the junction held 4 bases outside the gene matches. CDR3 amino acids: CASSQGQGTYEQYF. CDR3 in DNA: TGTGCCAGCAGCCAGGGACAGGGTACCTACGAGCAGTACTTC.

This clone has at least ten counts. The chain's CDR3 is CASSHVSGGREAGELFF. For the CDR3, the DNA is TGCGCCAGCAGCCATGTATCGGGTGGCAGGGAGGCCGGGGAGCTGTTTTTT. J is TRBJ2-2 and V is TRBV4-1; weak D call: TRBD2 (6 bases). Trimming removed 3 bases at V and 6 bases at J, with 20 bases between. Germline values: CDR1 MGHRA, CDR2 YSYEKL. The CDR3 loop spans 17 amino acids.